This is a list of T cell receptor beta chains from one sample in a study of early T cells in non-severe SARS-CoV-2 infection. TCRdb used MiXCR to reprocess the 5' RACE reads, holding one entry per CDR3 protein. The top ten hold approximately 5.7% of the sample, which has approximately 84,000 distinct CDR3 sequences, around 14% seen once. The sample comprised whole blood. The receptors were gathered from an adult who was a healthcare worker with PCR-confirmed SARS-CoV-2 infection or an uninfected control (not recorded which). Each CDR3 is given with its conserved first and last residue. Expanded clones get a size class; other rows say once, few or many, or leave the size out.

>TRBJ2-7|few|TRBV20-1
CSATLTGDRREQYF
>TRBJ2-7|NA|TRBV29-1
CSVAGLKDGSSYEQYF
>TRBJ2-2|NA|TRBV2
CASSDSGGARNTGELFF
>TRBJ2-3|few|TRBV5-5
CASSLEIQTDTQYF
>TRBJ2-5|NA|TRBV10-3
CAISPDRQETQYF
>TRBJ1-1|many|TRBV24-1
CATSDPRQGNAEAFF
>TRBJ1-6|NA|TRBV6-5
CASSIRGGNSPLHF
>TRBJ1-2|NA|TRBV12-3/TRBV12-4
CASSLAHRDGYTF
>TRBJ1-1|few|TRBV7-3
CASSLSPGRLTEAFF
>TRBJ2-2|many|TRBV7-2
CASSHNTGELFF
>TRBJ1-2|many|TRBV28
CASSPTGGADYGYTF
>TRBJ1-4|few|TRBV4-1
CASSPRATNEKLFF
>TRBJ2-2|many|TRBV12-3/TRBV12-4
CASSPGQGHTGELFF
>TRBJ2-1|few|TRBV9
CASSVLFHEQFF
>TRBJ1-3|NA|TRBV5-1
CASRSDPGSGNTIYF
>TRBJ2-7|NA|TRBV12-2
CASRLVRDLYEQYF
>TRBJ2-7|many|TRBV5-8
CASSSSDRGNYEQYF
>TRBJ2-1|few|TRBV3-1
CASSQKLADYNEQFF
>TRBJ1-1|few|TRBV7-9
CASSLMHPNTEAFF
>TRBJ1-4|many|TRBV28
CASSLPVGADEKLFF
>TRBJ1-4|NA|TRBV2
CASNGVPNEKLFF
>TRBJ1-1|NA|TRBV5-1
CASSPNSGGPDTEAFF
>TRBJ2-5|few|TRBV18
CASSPTGKETQYF
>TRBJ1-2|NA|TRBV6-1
CASDRIPNYGYTF
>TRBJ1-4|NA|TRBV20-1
CSARDTRGPGEKLFF
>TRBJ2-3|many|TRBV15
CATSRVDSNTDTQYF
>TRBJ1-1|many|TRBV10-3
CATAQLPGGAEAFF
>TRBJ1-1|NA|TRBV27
CASSLVPTGGTEAFF
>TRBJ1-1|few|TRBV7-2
CASSSPAGAHTEAFF